The clone carrying this T cell receptor beta chain occurred once. Per the authors' pipeline: Estimated nucleated cell counts came from reference gene primer amplification. The protocol was immunoSEQ multiplex PCR, while the TCRdb copy is restricted to in-frame clones and leaves out a portion. That table is the source of V, J and clone size, and D and trimming were worked out from the DNA. Of more than 70,000 clones listed, around 74% are singletons. This entry comes from a study of blood T cell repertoires in COVID-19. The wider study: Samples of COVID-19 (acute and convalescent) were obtained from the United States, Italy and Spain. Nucleic acid was either cDNA or gDNA, and it came from T cells, B-cell-depleted T cells, or PBMCs.

The CDR3 spans 15 residues. Germline CDR1 reads LNHDA; CDR2 reads SQIVND (reference sequence). V was pared by 4 bases and J by 3 bases, with 8 bases of the junction left unmatched. The origin of this receptor is a human donor in a cohort sampled during active COVID-19. The chain uses TRBV19 and TRBJ1-2, with 7 bases lining up with TRBD1. Input material: peripheral blood. DNA for the CDR3: TGTGCCAGTAGTAACGCACAGGGGAAAGACTATGGCTACACCTTC. Residues: CASSNAQGKDYGYTF.